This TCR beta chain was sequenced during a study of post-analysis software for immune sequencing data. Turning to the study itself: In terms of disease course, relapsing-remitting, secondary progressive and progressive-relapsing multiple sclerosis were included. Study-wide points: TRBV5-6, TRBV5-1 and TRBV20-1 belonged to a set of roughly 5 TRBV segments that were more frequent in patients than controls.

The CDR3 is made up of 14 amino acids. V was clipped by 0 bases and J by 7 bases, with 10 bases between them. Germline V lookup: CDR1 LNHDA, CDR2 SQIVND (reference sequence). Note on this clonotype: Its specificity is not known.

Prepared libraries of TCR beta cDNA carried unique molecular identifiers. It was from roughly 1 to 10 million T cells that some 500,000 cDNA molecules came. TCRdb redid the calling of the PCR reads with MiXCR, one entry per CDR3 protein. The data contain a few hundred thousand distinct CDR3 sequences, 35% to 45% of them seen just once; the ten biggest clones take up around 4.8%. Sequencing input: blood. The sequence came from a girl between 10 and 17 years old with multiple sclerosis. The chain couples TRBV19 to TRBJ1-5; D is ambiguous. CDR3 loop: CASSIEGLGQPQHF. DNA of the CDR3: TGTGCCAGTAGTATAGAAGGGTTGGGACAGCCCCAGCATTTT.